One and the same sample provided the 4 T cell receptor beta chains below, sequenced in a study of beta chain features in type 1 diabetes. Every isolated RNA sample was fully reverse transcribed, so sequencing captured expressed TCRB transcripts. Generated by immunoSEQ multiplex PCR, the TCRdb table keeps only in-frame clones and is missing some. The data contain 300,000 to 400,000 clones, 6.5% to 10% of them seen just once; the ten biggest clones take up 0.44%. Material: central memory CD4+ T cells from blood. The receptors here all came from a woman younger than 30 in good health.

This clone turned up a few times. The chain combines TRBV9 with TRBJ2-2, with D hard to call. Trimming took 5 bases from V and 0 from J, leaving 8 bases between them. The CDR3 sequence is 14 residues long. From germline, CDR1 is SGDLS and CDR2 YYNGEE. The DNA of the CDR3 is TGTGCCAGCAGATCAGTCGCGAACACCGGGGAGCTGTTTTTT. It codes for CASRSVANTGELFF.

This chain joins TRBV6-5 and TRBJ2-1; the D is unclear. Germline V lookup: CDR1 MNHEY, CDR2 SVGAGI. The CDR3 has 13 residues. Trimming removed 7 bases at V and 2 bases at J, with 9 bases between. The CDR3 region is CASTDPAYNEQFF. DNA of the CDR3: TGTGCCAGCACCGACCCCGCCTACAATGAGCAGTTCTTC.

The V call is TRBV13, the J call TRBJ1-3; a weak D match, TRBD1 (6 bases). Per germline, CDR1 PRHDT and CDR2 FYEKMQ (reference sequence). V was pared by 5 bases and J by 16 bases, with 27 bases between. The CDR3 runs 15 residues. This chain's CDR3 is CASSPTWTEGGNTYF. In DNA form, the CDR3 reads TGTGCCAGCAGCCCCACCTGGACGGAAGGGGGGAACACCTATTTT.

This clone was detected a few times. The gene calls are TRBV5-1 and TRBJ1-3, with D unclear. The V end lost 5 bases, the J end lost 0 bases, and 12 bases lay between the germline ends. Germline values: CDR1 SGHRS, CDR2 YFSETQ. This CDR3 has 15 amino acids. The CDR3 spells CASREAGVSGNTIYF. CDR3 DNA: TGCGCCAGCAGGGAGGCCGGGGTCTCTGGAAACACCATATATTTT. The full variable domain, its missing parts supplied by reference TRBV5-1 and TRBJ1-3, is KAGVTQTPRYLIKTRGQQVTLSCSPISGHRSVSWYQQTPGQGLQFLFEYFSETQRNKGNFPGRFSGRQFSNSRSEMNVSTLELGDSALYLCASREAGVSGNTIYFGEGSWLTVV.